What follows is one T cell receptor (beta chain) and its context. What it binds is unknown. The data derive from a study of T cell repertoires in cytomegalovirus infection. MiXCR was run by TCRdb on the reads, yielding one entry per CDR3 protein. Of 640,000 or so distinct CDR3 sequences in the sample, 33% are singletons; the top ten hold 15% to 20%. This CDR3 region has 15 residues. The ends were cut back, 0 bases at V and 4 bases at J, with 7 bases in the middle. Looked up from germline, CDR1 is MNHNS and CDR2 is SASEGT. The chain uses TRBV6-1 and TRBJ1-6; D not resolved. The specimen comprised cultured PBMCs, sampled from culture after CMV antigen stimulation. The TCR sequence derives from a human donor in good health (CMV status not recorded). Some clones in this sample may be carry-over from other donors' samples. In nucleotides, the CDR3 is TGTGCCAGCAGTGAAGCGGAACTTTATAATTCACCCCTCCACTTT. Encoded protein: CASSEAELYNSPLHF.